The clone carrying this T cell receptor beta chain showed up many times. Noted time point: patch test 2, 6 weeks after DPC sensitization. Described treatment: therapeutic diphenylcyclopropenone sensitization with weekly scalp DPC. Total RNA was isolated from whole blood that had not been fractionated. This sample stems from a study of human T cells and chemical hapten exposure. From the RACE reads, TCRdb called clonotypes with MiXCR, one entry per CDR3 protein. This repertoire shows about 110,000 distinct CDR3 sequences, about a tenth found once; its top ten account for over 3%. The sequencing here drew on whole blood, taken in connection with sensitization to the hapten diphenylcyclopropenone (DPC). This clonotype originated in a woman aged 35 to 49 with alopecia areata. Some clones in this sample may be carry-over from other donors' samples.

The CDR3 bases are TGTGCCAGCTCACCTGCAGATACGCAGTATTTT. Residues: CASSPADTQYF. The chain employs TRBV18 and TRBJ2-3; no firm D call. V dropped 3 bases and J dropped 4 bases, with 2 bases sitting between them. The CDR3 is made up of 11 amino acids. Germline CDR1 and CDR2: KGHSH and LQKENI.